The table lists the clone carrying this T cell receptor beta chain with a few counts. Its antigen is currently unknown. These data belong to a study of T-cell reconstitution after alpha-beta-depleted transplantation in children. General study points: Where alpha-beta T cells came from about two months after transplant was reportedly several hundred expanded graft clones. Recipient T cells and thymic progenitors that survived gave rise to the high TCRbeta diversity observed at day 60 in some patients.

There are 13 residues in the CDR3. With 3 bases removed from V and 5 bases from J, the gap between germline ends came to 9 bases. CDR1 and CDR2 (germline): SGHRS, YFSETQ. Unique molecular identifiers were incorporated during preparation of the TCRbeta library. Each CDR3 protein is one row after TCRdb ran MiXCR on the PCR reads. The table includes a few hundred thousand distinct CDR3 sequences, 25% to 30% detected once. The specimen was PBMCs, collected before TCRalphabeta/CD19-depleted stem cell transplant. The V and J genes are TRBV5-1 and TRBJ2-1; no definite D call. This clonotype was obtained from a boy under three years old with Wiskott-Aldrich syndrome, due to receive a stem cell transplant. For the CDR3, the DNA is TGCGCCAGCAGCTCGTCTACTAACAATGAGCAGTTCTTC. It yields the protein CASSSSTNNEQFF.